This TCR beta chain originates from a study of blood T cell repertoires in COVID-19. A few counts support this clone. Per the germline V gene, CDR1 is MDHEN and CDR2 is SYDVKM. There are 14 residues in the CDR3. Trimming left V 6 bases short and J 5 bases short, with 13 bases between. TCRdb's table, derived via immunoSEQ multiplex PCR, lists solely in-frame clones and lacks some. The sample shows 110,000 to 150,000 clones, more than 75% of them seen only once. The chain has TRBV28 and TRBJ1-4, with D possibly matching TRBD1 (6 bases). Input material: peripheral blood. This sequence was found in a man older than 75 with acute or convalescent COVID-19. CDR3 in amino acids: CASRSGGPNEKLFF. For the CDR3, the DNA is TGTGCCAGCAGATCTGGGGGCCCCAATGAAAAACTGTTTTTT.